The 11 T cell receptor beta chains in this list originate from one sample, sequenced in a study of beta chain features in type 1 diabetes. Study results and limitations: TCRB CDR3 length was moderately but significantly reduced in all four CD4+ subsets of Type 1 diabetes patients.

Expressed TCRB transcripts were sequenced because the isolated RNA had all been reverse transcribed beforehand. Clones were read by immunoSEQ multiplex PCR, and TCRdb kept only the in-frame ones, dropping some. The repertoire consists of 680,000 or so clones, with 13% occurring once and the leading ten covering less than 0.025%. For these receptors, no antigen is known. Input material: naive CD4+ T cells from blood. The source is a young man with type 1 diabetes.

This clone was picked up a small number of times. In nucleotides, the CDR3 is TGCGCCAGCAGCCAAGTGTACGGGGGCTTCACCTACAATGAGCAGTTCTTC. Translation gives CASSQVYGGFTYNEQFF. The rearrangement uses TRBV4-1 and TRBJ2-1; either TRBD1 or TRBD2 may supply D (6 bases each). The CDR3 contains 17 residues. Looked up from germline, CDR1 is MGHRA and CDR2 is YSYEKL. Trimming removed 1 base from V and 2 bases from J, with 15 bases in between.

This clone was picked up a small number of times. The V and J genes are TRBV5-1 and TRBJ2-1; D is ambiguous. Trimming cost V 0 bases and J 8 bases, with 3 bases left between them. CDR3 size: 11 residues. Germline lookup yields CDR1 SGHRS and CDR2 YFSETQ. The CDR3 loop is CASSLVDEQFF. CDR3 DNA: TGCGCCAGCAGCTTGGTAGATGAGCAGTTCTTC.

This clone was observed a single time. The chain employs TRBV7-7 and TRBJ2-5, with 8 bases that match TRBD2. The trim removed 1 base at V and 3 bases at J, leaving 4 bases unmatched. This CDR3 region has 15 residues. CDR1 is SSHAT, CDR2 FNYEAQ, per germline (reference sequence). Here the CDR3 DNA reads TGTGCCAGCAGCTTAGGGCTAGCGGGCGAAGAGACCCAGTACTTC. Its protein product is CASSLGLAGEETQYF.

This clone was picked up a small number of times. This chain links TRBV29-1 with TRBJ2-7; a weak D match, TRBD1 (6 bases). Germline lookup yields CDR1 SQVTM and CDR2 ANQGSEA. Trimming pared 4 bases from V and 1 base from J, leaving 14 bases between. There are 14 residues in the CDR3. CDR3 sequence (DNA): TGCAGCGTTGTAGACAGGTGGGATTCCTACGAGCAGTACTTC. This sequence encodes CSVVDRWDSYEQYF.

The sample holds a few counts of this clone. This chain connects TRBV7-9 to TRBJ2-1; possible D gene TRBD2, 7 bases. The length of the CDR3 is 16 residues. Trimming removed 7 bases at V and 3 bases at J, with 19 bases between. From germline, CDR1 is SEHNR and CDR2 FQNEAQ (reference sequence). For the CDR3, the DNA is TGTGCCAGCAAGACCGATGGGGGGGCATTCTACAATGAGCAGTTCTTC. This encodes CASKTDGGAFYNEQFF.

There are a few counts of this clone. The V and J genes are TRBV20-1 and TRBJ1-1; D is unresolved. V lost 5 bases, J lost 6 bases, and 10 bases lay in between. Per germline, CDR1 DFQATT and CDR2 SNEGSKA (reference sequence). The CDR3 consists of 11 residues. Written as DNA, the CDR3 is TGCAGTGCTGCCCTACGAGCTGAAGCTTTCTTT. Translated, it gives CSAALRAEAFF.

The chain couples TRBV5-1 to TRBJ2-1, with D possibly TRBD2 on 5 matching bases. Germline V lookup: CDR1 SGHRS, CDR2 YFSETQ. This CDR3 is 16 amino acids long. Trimming shortened V by 0 bases and J by 5 bases, and 15 bases separated the two germline ends. CDR3 residues: CASSLEARATNNEQFF. CDR3 coding DNA: TGCGCCAGCAGCTTGGAAGCCAGAGCGACTAACAATGAGCAGTTCTTC.

The V and J genes are TRBV7-9 and TRBJ2-3; no reliable D call. Trimming shortened V by 2 bases and J by 6 bases, and 9 bases separated the two germline ends. Germline CDR1 reads SEHNR; CDR2 reads FQNEAQ (reference sequence). CDR3 length equals 13 residues. DNA for the CDR3: TGTGCCAGCAGCTTATCCTCCGGGGATACGCAGTATTTT. Encoded protein: CASSLSSGDTQYF. The whole variable domain, remainder taken from reference TRBV7-9 and TRBJ2-3, is DTGVSQNPRHKITKRGQNVTFRCDPISEHNRLYWYRQTLGQGPEFLTYFQNEAQLEKSRLLSDRFSAERPKGSFSTLEIQRTEQGDSAMYLCASSLSSGDTQYFGPGTRLTVL.

This clone has only one observation. This sample also contains other DNA sequences that code for the same CDR3. The chain links TRBV5-4 to TRBJ2-5, with 7 bases matching TRBD1. CDR3 length: 14 amino acids. Germline-derived CDR1 and CDR2 are SGHNT and YYREEE (reference sequence). V lost 3 bases, J lost 2 bases, and 4 bases stayed unmatched. CDR3 coding DNA: TGTGCCAGCAGCTCGGGACAGCTTCAAGAGACCCAGTACTTC. Protein product: CASSSGQLQETQYF. Full variable domain (remainder filled in from reference TRBV5-4 and TRBJ2-5): ETGVTQSPTHLIKTRGQQVTLRCSSQSGHNTVSWYQQALGQGPQFIFQYYREEENGRGNFPPRFSGLQFPNYSSELNVNALELDDSALYLCASSSGQLQETQYFGPGTRLLVL.

The rearrangement links TRBV6-5 to TRBJ1-2; 8 bases match TRBD1. CDR3 length: 13 amino acids. Germline V gene data show CDR1 as MNHEY and CDR2 as SVGAGI. The junction had 4 bases not matched to a gene; V was cut back by 0 bases and J by 10 bases. The CDR3 bases are TGTGCCAGCAGTTACTCTCGGGACAGGTACTACACCTTC. It is translated as CASSYSRDRYYTF.

This sequence joins TRBV5-1 and TRBJ2-2, with D tentatively TRBD1 (6 bases). The CDR3 totals 14 residues. CDR1 and CDR2 (germline): SGHRS, YFSETQ. V shed 4 bases and J shed 5 bases, with 12 bases lying between them. The CDR3 spells CASSPYTGTGELFF. DNA of the CDR3: TGCGCCAGCAGCCCCTACACAGGGACCGGGGAGCTGTTTTTT. The variable domain in full, with the rest retrieved from reference TRBV5-1 and TRBJ2-2, is KAGVTQTPRYLIKTRGQQVTLSCSPISGHRSVSWYQQTPGQGLQFLFEYFSETQRNKGNFPGRFSGRQFSNSRSEMNVSTLELGDSALYLCASSPYTGTGELFFGEGSRLTVL.